The next 4 T cell receptor beta chains were all read from a single sample in a study of shared clonotypes between healthy human individuals. Sequenced by immunoSEQ multiplex PCR; TCRdb stores in-frame clones only, minus some. This table holds around 530,000 clones, about 80% found once. Material: PBMCs. These receptors were taken from a middle-aged woman in good health. Some clones in this sample may be carry-over from other donors' samples.

V gene TRBV7-8 combines with J gene TRBJ2-2; tentatively, D is TRBD1 (6 bases). Trimming shortened V by 3 bases and J by 1 base, and 12 bases separated the two germline ends. The CDR3 runs 16 residues. The germline gives CDR1 SGHVS, CDR2 FQNEAQ. The CDR3 loop is CASSFPTGQNTGELFF. CDR3 coding DNA: TGTGCCAGCAGCTTCCCGACAGGCCAGAACACCGGGGAGCTGTTTTTT.

V usage is TRBV7-9 and J usage is TRBJ1-4; D unresolved. This CDR3 is built from 11 residues. Deletions cut 3 bases from V and 6 bases from J, with 2 bases between. Germline V CDR1 and CDR2: SEHNR, FQNEAQ (reference sequence). CDR3 DNA: TGTGCCAGCAGCTTTGATGAAAAACTGTTTTTT. Its translation is CASSFDEKLFF.

This clone was counted many times. The chain employs TRBV6-6 and TRBJ1-1, with D perhaps matching TRBD1 (5 bases). Germline lookup yields CDR1 MNHNY and CDR2 SVGAGI (reference sequence). Trimming removed 10 bases from V and 1 base from J, with 13 bases in between. CDR3 length: 13 residues. Here the CDR3 reads CAIRQPQNTEAFF. CDR3 in DNA: TGTGCCATTCGACAGCCCCAGAACACTGAAGCTTTCTTT.

V gene TRBV5-4 combines with J gene TRBJ2-1; TRBD2 agrees at 7 bases. CDR1 is SGHNT and CDR2 is YYREEE in the germline V gene (reference sequence). The length of the CDR3 is 16 residues. Unmatched junction bases numbered 7, after V lost 0 bases and J lost 4 bases. The CDR3 nucleotides are TGTGCCAGCAGCTTGGAGCGGGGCACTGGGTACAATGAGCAGTTCTTC. Amino acids: CASSLERGTGYNEQFF. Filled out from reference TRBV5-4 and TRBJ2-1, the complete variable domain reads ETGVTQSPTHLIKTRGQQVTLRCSSQSGHNTVSWYQQALGQGPQFIFQYYREEENGRGNFPPRFSGLQFPNYSSELNVNALELDDSALYLCASSLERGTGYNEQFFGPGTRLTVL.